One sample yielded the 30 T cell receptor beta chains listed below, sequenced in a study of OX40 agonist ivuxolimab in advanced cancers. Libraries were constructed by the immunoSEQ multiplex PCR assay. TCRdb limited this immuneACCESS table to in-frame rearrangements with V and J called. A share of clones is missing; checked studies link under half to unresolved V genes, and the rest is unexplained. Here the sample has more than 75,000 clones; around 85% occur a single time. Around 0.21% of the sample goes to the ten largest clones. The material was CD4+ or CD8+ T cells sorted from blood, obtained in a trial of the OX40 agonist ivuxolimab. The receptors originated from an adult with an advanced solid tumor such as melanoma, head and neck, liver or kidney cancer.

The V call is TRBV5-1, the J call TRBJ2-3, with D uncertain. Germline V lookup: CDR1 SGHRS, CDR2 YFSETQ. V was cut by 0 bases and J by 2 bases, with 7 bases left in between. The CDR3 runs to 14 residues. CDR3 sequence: CASSLALATDTQYF. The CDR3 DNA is TGCGCCAGCAGCTTGGCCCTGGCCACAGATACGCAGTATTTT.

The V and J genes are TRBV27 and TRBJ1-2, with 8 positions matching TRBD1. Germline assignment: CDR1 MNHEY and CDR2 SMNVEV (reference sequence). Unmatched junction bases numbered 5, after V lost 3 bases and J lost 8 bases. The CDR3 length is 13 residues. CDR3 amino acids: CASSFLGQGGYTF. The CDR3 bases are TGTGCCAGCAGTTTTTTAGGACAGGGCGGCTACACCTTC.

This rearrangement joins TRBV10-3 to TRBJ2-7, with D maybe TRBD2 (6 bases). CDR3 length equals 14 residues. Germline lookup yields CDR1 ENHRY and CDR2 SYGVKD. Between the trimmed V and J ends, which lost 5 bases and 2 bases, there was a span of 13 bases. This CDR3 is CAISYGGLTYEQYF. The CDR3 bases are TGTGCCATCAGTTATGGGGGACTTACCTACGAGCAGTACTTC.

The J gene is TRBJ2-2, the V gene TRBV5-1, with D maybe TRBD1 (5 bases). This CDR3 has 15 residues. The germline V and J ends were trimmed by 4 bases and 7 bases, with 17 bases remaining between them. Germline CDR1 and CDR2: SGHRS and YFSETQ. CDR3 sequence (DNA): TGCGCCAGCAGCGATAGGGCAGGGAAGAGCGGGGAGCTGTTTTTT. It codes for CASSDRAGKSGELFF.

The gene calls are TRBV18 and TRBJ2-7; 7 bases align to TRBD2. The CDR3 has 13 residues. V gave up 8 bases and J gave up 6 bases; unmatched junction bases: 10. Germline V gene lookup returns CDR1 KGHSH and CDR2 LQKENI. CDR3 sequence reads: CASTPQRDLEQYF. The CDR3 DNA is TGTGCCAGCACCCCACAGCGGGATCTCGAGCAGTACTTC.

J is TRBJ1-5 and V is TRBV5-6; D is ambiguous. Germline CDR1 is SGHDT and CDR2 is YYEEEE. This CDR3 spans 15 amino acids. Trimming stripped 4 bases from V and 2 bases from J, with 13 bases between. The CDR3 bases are TGTGCCAGCAGCCGGATCGGCGCTCGCAATCAGCCCCAGCATTTT. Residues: CASSRIGARNQPQHF.

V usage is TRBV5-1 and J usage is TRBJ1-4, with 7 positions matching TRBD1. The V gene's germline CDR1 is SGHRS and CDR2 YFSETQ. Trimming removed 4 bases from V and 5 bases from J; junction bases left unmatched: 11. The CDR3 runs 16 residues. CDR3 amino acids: CASSVGRDRRNEKLFF. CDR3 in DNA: TGCGCCAGCAGCGTTGGACGGGACAGAAGAAATGAAAAACTGTTTTTT.

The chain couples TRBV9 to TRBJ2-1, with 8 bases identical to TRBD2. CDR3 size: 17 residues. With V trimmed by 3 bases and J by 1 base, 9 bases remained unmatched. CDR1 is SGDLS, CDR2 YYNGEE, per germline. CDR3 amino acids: CASSEGRIAGSYNEQFF. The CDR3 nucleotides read TGTGCCAGCAGCGAGGGGAGAATAGCGGGATCCTACAATGAGCAGTTCTTC.

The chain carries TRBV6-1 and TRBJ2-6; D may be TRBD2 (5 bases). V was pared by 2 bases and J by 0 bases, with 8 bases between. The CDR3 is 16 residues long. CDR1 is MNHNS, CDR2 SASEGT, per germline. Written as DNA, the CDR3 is TGTGCCAGCAGTGAAATGGGGAGCTCTGGGGCCAACGTCCTGACTTTC. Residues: CASSEMGSSGANVLTF.

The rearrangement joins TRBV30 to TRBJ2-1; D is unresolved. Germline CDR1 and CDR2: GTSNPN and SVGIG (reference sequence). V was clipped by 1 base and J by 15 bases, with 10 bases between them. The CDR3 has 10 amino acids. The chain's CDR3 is CAWSATALFF. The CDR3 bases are TGTGCCTGGAGTGCGACCGCTCTGTTCTTC. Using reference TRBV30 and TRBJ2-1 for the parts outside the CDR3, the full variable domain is SQTIHQWPATLVQPVGSPLSLECTVEGTSNPNLYWYRQAAGRGLQLLFYSVGIGQISSEVPQNLSASRPQDRQFILSSKKLLLSDSGFYLCAWSATALFFGPGTRLTVL.

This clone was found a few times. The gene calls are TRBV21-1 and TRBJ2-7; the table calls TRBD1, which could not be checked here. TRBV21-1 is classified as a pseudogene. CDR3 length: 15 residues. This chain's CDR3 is CASSKGQGPTYEQYV. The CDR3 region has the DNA TGTGCCAGCAGCAAAGGGCAGGGGCCCACCTACGAGCAGTACGTC.

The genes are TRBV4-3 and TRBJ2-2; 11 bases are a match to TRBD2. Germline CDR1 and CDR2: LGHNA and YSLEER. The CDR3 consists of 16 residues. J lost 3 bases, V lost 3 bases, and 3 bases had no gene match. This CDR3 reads CASSQGTSGYTGELFF. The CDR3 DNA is TGCGCCAGCAGCCAGGGGACTAGCGGATACACCGGGGAGCTGTTTTTT.

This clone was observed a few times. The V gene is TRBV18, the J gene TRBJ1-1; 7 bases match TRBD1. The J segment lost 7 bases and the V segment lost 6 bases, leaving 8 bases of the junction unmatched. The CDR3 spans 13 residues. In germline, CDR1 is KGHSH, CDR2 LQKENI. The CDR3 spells CASSLGQALEAFF. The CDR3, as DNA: TGTGCCAGCTCCCTCGGACAGGCGCTTGAAGCTTTCTTT.

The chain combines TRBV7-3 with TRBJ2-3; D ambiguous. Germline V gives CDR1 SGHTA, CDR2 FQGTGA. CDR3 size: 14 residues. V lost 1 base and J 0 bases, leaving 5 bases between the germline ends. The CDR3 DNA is TGTGCCAGCAGCTTAAGGGGAAGCACAGATACGCAGTATTTT. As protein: CASSLRGSTDTQYF.

CDR3 DNA sequence: TGTGCCAGCAGTAAGCAGGGGCGGGACACTGAAGCTTTCTTT. It yields the protein CASSKQGRDTEAFF. The chain carries TRBV6-5 and TRBJ1-1; weak D call: TRBD1 (6 bases). This CDR3 has 14 residues. Per germline, CDR1 MNHEY and CDR2 SVGAGI. V was shortened by 5 bases and J by 3 bases, with 13 bases between the two germline ends.

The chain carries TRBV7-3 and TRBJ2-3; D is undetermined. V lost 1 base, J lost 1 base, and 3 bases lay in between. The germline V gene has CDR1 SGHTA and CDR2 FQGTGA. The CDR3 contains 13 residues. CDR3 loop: CASSLKRTDTQYF. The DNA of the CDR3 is TGTGCCAGCAGCTTAAAGCGCACAGATACGCAGTATTTT.

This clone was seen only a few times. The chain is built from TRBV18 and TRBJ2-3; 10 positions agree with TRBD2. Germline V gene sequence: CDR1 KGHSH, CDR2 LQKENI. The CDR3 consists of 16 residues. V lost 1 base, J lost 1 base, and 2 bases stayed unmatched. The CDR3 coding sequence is TGTGCCAGCTCACCACTAGCGGGGGGAGGCACAGATACGCAGTATTTT. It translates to CASSPLAGGGTDTQYF.

The CDR3 region has the DNA TGTGCCAGCATCCTGACCCAGGGGGCTACGAACACTGAAGCTTTCTTT. Amino acid sequence: CASILTQGATNTEAFF. The rearrangement joins TRBV6-8 to TRBJ1-1; TRBD1 matches 8 bases. The CDR3 length is 16 residues. Losses at the gene ends were 7 bases for V and 1 base for J; bases not matched to a gene: 11. Germline V CDR1 and CDR2: MNHGY, SAAAGT.

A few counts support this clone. CDR3 sequence: CASSLPRGFADTQYF. The CDR3 DNA reads as TGTGCCAGCAGCTTGCCCCGAGGGTTCGCAGATACGCAGTATTTT. The rearrangement uses TRBV5-6 and TRBJ2-3; D is perhaps TRBD2 (5 bases). Germline V gives CDR1 SGHDT, CDR2 YYEEEE. Trimming cost V 1 base and J 4 bases, with 13 bases left between them. The CDR3 sequence is 15 residues long.

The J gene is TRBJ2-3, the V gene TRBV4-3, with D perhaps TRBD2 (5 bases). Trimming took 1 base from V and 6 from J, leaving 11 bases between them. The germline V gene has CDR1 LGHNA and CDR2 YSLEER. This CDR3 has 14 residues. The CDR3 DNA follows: TGCGCCAGCAGCCAAGGACCCAGGACTGATACGCAGTATTTT. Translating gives CASSQGPRTDTQYF.

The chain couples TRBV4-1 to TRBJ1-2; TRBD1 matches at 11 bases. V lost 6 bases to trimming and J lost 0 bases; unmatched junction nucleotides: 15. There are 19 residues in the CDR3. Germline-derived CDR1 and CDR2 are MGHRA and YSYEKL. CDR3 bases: TGCGCCAGCAGACAAAGGACCCAAGGACAGGGGGCTCCTAACTATGGCTACACCTTC. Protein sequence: CASRQRTQGQGAPNYGYTF.

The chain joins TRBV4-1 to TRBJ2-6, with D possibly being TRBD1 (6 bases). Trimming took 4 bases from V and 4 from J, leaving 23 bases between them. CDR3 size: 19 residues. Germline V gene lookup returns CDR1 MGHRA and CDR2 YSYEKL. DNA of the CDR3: TGCGCCAGCAGCCTAACCCCCCAGGGGTTCCAATACGGGGCCAACGTCCTGACTTTC. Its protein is CASSLTPQGFQYGANVLTF.

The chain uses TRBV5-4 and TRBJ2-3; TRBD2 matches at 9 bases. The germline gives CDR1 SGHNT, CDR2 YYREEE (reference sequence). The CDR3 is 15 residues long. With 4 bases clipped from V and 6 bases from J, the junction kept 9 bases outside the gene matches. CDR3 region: CASSQRLAAIDTQYF. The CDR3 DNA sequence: TGTGCCAGCAGCCAAAGACTAGCGGCCATTGATACGCAGTATTTT. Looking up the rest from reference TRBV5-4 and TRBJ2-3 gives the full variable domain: ETGVTQSPTHLIKTRGQQVTLRCSSQSGHNTVSWYQQALGQGPQFIFQYYREEENGRGNFPPRFSGLQFPNYSSELNVNALELDDSALYLCASSQRLAAIDTQYFGPGTRLTVL.

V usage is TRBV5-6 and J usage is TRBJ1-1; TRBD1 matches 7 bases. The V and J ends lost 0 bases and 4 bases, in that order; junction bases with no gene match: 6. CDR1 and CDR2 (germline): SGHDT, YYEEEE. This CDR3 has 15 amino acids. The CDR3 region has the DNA TGTGCCAGCAGCTTGGGAGACAGGGCAGGCACTGAAGCTTTCTTT. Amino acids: CASSLGDRAGTEAFF. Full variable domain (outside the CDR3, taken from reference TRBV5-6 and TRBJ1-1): DAGVTQSPTHLIKTRGQQVTLRCSPKSGHDTVSWYQQALGQGPQFIFQYYEEEERQRGNFPDRFSGHQFPNYSSELNVNALLLGDSALYLCASSLGDRAGTEAFFGQGTRLTVV.

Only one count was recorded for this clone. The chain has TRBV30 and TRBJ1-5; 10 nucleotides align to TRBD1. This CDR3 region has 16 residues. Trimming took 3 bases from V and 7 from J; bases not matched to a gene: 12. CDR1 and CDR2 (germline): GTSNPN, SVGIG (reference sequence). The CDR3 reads CAWSVAGQGGRQPQHF. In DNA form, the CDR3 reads TGTGCCTGGAGCGTTGCAGGACAGGGGGGCCGACAGCCCCAGCATTTT.

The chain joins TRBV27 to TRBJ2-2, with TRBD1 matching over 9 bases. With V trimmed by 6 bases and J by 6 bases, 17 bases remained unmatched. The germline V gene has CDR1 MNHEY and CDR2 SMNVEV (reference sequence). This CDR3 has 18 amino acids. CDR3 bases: TGTGCCAGCAGCTATGATACTCCGGGACAGGGATTCGCCGGGGAGCTGTTTTTT. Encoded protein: CASSYDTPGQGFAGELFF.

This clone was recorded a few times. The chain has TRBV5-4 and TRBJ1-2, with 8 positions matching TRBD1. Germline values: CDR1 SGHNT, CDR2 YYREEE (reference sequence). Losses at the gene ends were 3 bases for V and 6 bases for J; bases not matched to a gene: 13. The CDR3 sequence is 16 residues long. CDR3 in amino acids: CASSSDSQGARDGYTF. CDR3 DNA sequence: TGTGCCAGCAGCTCCGATTCTCAGGGGGCGCGCGATGGCTACACCTTC.

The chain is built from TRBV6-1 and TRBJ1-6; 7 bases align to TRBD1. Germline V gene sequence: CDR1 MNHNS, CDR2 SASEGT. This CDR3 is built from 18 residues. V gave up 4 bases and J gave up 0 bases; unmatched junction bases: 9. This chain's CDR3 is CASSVRTGWSSYNSPLHF. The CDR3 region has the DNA TGTGCCAGCAGTGTGAGGACAGGATGGAGCTCCTATAATTCACCCCTCCACTTT.

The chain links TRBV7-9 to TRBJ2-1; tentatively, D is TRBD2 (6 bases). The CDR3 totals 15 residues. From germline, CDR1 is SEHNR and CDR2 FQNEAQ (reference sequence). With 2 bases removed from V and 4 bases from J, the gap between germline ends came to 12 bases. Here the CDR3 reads CASSLLGGRYNEQFF. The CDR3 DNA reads TGTGCCAGCAGCTTATTGGGGGGACGGTACAATGAGCAGTTCTTC.

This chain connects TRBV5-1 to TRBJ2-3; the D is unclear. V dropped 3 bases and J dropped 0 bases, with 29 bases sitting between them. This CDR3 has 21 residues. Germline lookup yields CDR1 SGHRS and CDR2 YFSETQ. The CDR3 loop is CASSSSLISIHLSSSTDTQYF. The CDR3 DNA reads TGCGCCAGCAGCTCGTCACTGATTTCGATCCACCTATCATCCAGCACAGATACGCAGTATTTT. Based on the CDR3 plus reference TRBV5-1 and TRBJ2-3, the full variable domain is KAGVTQTPRYLIKTRGQQVTLSCSPISGHRSVSWYQQTPGQGLQFLFEYFSETQRNKGNFPGRFSGRQFSNSRSEMNVSTLELGDSALYLCASSSSLISIHLSSSTDTQYFGPGTRLTVL.